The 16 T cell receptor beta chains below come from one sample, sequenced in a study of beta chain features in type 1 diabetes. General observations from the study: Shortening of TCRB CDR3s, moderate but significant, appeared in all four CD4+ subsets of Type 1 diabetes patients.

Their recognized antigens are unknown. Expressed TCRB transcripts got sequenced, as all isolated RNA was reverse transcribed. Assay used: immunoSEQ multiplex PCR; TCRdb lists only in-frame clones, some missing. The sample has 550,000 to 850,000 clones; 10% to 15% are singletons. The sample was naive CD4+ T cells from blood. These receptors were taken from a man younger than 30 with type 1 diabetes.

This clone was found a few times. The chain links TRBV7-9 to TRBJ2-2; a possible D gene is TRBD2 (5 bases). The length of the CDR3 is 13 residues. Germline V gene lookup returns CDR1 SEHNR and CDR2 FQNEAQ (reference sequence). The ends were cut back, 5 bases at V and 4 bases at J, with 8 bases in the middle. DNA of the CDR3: TGTGCCAGCAGCGACGCGGGCACCGGGGAGCTGTTTTTT. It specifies CASSDAGTGELFF.

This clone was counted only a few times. In nucleotides, the CDR3 is TGTGCCAGCAGCTTATACAGGGAGGGAGAGACCCAGTACTTC. Its translation: CASSLYREGETQYF. The J gene is TRBJ2-5, the V gene TRBV11-2; the D gene is possibly TRBD2 (7 bases). The CDR3 length is 14 residues. Germline CDR1 is SGHAT and CDR2 is FQNNGV. The V end was cut by 2 bases, the J end by 4 bases, with 11 bases between.

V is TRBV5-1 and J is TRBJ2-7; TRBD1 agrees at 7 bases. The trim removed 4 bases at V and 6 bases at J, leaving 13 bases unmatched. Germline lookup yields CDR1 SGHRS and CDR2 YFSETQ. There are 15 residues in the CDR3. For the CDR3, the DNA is TGCGCCAGCAGCGCCACCGGGACAGTGAGTTCCGAGCAGTACTTC. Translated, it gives CASSATGTVSSEQYF.

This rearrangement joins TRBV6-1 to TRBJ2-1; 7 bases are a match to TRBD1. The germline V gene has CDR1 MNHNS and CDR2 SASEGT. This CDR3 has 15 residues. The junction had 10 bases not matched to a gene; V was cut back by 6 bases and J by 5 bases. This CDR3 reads CASRPGSGGNNEQFF. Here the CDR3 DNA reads TGTGCCAGCAGGCCCGGGTCAGGGGGAAACAATGAGCAGTTCTTC.

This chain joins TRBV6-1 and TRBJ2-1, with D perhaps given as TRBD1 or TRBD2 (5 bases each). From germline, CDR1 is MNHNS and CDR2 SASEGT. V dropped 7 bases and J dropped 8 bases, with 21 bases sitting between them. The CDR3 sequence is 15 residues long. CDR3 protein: CASKMHPGRWDEQFF. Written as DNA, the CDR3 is TGTGCCAGCAAAATGCACCCGGGGCGTTGGGATGAGCAGTTCTTC.

The CDR3 region has the DNA TGTGCCAGCAGCTTTTTAGTAGGAAATAGCGGCACAGATACGCAGTATTTT. This translates into CASSFLVGNSGTDTQYF. The gene calls are TRBV5-8 and TRBJ2-3; tentative D call: TRBD2 (5 bases). Germline loops: CDR1 SGHTS, CDR2 YDEGEE. CDR3 length: 17 amino acids. V was clipped by 2 bases and J by 1 base, with 17 bases between them.

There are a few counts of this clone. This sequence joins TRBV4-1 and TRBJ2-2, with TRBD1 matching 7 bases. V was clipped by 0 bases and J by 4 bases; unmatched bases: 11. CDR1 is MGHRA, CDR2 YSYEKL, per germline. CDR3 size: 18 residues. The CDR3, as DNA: TGCGCCAGCAGCCAAGAGCCCCCGGACAGGTTTCTCACCGGGGAGCTGTTTTTT. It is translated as CASSQEPPDRFLTGELFF.

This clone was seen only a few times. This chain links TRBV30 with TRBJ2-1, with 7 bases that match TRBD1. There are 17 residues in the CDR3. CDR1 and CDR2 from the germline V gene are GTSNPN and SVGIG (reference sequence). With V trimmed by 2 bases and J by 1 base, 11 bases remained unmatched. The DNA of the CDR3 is TGTGCCTGGAGTCAGAACGGGGACAGCCATTCCTACAATGAGCAGTTCTTC. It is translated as CAWSQNGDSHSYNEQFF.

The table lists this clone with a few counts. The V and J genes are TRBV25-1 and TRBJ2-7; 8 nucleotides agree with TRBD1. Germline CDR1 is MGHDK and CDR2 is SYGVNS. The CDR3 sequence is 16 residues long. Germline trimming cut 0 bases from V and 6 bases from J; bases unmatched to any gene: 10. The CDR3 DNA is TGTGCCAGCAGTGAATATAGAGTTGACAGGGGCCTCGAGCAGTACTTC. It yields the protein CASSEYRVDRGLEQYF.

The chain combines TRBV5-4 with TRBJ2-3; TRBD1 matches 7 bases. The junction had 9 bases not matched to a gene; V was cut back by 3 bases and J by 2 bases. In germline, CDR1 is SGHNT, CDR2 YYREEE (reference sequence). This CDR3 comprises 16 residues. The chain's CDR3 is CASSSPVRGNTDTQYF. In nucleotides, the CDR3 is TGTGCCAGCAGCTCCCCCGTCAGGGGGAACACAGATACGCAGTATTTT.

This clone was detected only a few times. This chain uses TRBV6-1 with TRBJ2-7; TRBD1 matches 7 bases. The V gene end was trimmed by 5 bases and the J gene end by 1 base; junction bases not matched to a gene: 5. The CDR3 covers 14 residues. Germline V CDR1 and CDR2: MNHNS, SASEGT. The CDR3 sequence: CASSLRQGSYEQYF. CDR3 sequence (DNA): TGTGCCAGCAGTCTGCGACAGGGATCCTACGAGCAGTACTTC.

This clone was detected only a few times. CDR3 residues: CASQAGTHNSPLHF. Written as DNA, the CDR3 is TGTGCCAGCCAGGCCGGGACACATAATTCACCCCTCCACTTT. This chain connects TRBV28 to TRBJ1-6, with a weak D call TRBD1 (6 bases). Germline CDR1 MDHEN, CDR2 SYDVKM. The CDR3 has 14 residues. The germline V and J ends were trimmed by 8 bases and 5 bases, with 13 bases remaining between them.

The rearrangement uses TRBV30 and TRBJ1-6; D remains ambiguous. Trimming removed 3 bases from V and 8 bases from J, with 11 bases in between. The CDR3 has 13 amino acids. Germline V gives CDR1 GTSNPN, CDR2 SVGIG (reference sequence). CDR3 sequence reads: CAWRPSGHSPLHF. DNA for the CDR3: TGTGCCTGGAGGCCCTCAGGTCATTCACCCCTCCACTTT.

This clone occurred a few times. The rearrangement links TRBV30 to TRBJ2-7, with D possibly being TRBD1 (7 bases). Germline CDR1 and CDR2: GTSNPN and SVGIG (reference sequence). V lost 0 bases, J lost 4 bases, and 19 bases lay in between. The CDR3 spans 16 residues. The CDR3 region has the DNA TGTGCCTGGAGTGTAGCCAGGCAGGGGGGATTGTACGAGCAGTACTTC. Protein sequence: CAWSVARQGGLYEQYF. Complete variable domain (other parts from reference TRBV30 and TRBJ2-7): SQTIHQWPATLVQPVGSPLSLECTVEGTSNPNLYWYRQAAGRGLQLLFYSVGIGQISSEVPQNLSASRPQDRQFILSSKKLLLSDSGFYLCAWSVARQGGLYEQYFGPGTRLTVT.

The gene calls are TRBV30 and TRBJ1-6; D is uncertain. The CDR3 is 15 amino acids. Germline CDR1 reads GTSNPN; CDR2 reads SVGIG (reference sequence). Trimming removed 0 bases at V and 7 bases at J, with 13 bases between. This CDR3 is CAWSVLGGGNSPLHF. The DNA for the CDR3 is TGTGCCTGGAGTGTACTAGGTGGTGGGAATTCACCCCTCCACTTT.

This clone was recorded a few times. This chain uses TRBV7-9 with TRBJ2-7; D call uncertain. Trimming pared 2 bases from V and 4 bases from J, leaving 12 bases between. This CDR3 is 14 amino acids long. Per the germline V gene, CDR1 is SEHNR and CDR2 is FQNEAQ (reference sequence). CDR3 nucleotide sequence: TGTGCCAGCAGCTTACAGGACCCTCTTTACGAGCAGTACTTC. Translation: CASSLQDPLYEQYF.